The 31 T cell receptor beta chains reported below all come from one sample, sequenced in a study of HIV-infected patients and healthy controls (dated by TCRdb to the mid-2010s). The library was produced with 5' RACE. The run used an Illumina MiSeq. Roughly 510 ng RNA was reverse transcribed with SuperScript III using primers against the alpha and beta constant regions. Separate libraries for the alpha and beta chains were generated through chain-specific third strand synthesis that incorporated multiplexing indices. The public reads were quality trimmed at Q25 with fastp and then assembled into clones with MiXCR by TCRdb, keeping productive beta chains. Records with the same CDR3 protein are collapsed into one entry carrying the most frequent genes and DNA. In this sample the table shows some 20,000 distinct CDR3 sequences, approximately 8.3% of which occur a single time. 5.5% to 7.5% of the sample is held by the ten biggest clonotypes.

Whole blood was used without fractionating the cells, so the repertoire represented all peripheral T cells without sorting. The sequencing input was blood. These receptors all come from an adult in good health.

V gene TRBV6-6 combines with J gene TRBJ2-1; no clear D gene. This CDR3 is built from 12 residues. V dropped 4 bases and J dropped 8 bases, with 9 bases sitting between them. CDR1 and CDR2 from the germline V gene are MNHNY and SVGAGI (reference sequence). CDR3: CASSSLAYEQFF. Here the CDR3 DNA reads TGTGCCAGCAGTTCCCTTGCCTATGAGCAGTTCTTC.

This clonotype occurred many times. CDR3 sequence: CASSPRAERRETQYF. CDR3 coding DNA: TGTGCCAGCAGCCCGCGAGCGGAGAGGCGGGAGACCCAGTACTTC. The chain employs TRBV7-2 and TRBJ2-5; a weak D match, TRBD2 (5 bases). The germline V gene encodes CDR1 SGHTA and CDR2 FQGNSA. V was pared by 5 bases and J by 5 bases, with 18 bases between. The CDR3 totals 15 residues.

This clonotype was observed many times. Here the CDR3 DNA reads TGTGCCAGCAGCCCAGATAGGGGGAATGAGCAGTTCTTC. It encodes CASSPDRGNEQFF. The chain is built from TRBV7-3 and TRBJ2-1; tentatively, D is TRBD1 (6 bases). CDR3 size: 13 residues. Trimming took 5 bases from V and 7 from J, leaving 12 bases between them. CDR1 is SGHTA, CDR2 FQGTGA, per germline.

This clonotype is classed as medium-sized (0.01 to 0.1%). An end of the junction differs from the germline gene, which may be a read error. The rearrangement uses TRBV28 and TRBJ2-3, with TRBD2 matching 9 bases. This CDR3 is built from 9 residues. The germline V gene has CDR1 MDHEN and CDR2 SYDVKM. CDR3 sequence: CASRMSGRF. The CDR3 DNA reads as TGTGCCAGCAGGATGAGCGGGAGGTTT.

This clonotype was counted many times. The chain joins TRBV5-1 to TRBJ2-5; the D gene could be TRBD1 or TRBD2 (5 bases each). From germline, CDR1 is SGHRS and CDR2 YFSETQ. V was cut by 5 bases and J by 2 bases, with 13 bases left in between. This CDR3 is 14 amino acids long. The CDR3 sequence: CASRSGRQQETQYF. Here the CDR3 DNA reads TGCGCCAGCAGATCGGGACGGCAACAAGAGACCCAGTACTTC. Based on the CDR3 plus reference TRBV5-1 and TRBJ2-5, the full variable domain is KAGVTQTPRYLIKTRGQQVTLSCSPISGHRSVSWYQQTPGQGLQFLFEYFSETQRNKGNFPGRFSGRQFSNSRSEMNVSTLELGDSALYLCASRSGRQQETQYFGPGTRLLVL.

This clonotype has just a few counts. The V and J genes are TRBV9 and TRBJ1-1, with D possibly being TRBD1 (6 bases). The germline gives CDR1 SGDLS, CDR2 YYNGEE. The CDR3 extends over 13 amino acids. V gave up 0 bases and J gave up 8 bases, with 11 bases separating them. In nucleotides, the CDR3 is TGTGCCAGCAGCGTAGCTAGTGGGGGCGAAGCTTTCTTT. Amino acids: CASSVASGGEAFF. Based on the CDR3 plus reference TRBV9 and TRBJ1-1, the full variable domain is DSGVTQTPKHLITATGQRVTLRCSPRSGDLSVYWYQQSLDQGLQFLIQYYNGEERAKGNILERFSAQQFPDLHSELNLSSLELGDSALYFCASSVASGGEAFFGQGTRLTVV.

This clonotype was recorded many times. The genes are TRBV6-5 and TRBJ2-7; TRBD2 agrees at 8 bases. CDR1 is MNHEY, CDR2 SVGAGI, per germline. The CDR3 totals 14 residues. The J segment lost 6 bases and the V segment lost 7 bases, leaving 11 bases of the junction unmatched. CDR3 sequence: CASTPAGAGSEQYF. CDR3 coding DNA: TGTGCCAGCACTCCAGCGGGAGCGGGTAGCGAGCAGTACTTC.

CDR3 bases: TGCGCCAGCAGCTTAAGGACAGGGGGCGATGAGCAGTTCTTC. Translated: CASSLRTGGDEQFF. The chain is built from TRBV5-1 and TRBJ2-1; TRBD1 aligns across 11 bases. This CDR3 spans 14 amino acids. CDR1 and CDR2 from the germline V gene are SGHRS and YFSETQ. Losses at the gene ends were 2 bases for V and 8 bases for J; bases not matched to a gene: 3.

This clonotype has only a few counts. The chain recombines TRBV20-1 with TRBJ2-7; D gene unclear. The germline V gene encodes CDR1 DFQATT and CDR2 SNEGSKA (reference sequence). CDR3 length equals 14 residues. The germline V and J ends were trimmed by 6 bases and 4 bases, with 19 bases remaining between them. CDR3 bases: TGCAGTGCCAAGCGTACCCTCAAGGAGTACGAGCAGTACTTC. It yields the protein CSAKRTLKEYEQYF.

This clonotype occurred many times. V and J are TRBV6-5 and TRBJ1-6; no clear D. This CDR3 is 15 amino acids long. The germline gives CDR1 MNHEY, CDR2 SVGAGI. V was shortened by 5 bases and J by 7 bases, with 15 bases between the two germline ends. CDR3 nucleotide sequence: TGTGCCAGCAGTCCTGCCAAATCAGGCAATTCACCCCTCCACTTT. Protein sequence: CASSPAKSGNSPLHF.

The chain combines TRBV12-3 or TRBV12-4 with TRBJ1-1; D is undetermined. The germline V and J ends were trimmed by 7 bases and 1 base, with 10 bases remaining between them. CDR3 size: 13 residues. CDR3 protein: CASTPSPNTEAFF. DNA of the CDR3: TGTGCCAGCACCCCGTCCCCGAACACTGAAGCTTTCTTT.

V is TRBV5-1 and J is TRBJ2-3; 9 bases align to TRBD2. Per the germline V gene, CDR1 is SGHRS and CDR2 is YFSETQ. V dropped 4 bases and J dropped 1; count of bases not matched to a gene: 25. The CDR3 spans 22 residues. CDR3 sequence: CASSLTGDSLLVAGVGTDTQYF. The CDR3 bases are TGCGCCAGCAGCCTCACCGGGGACAGCCTCTTGGTAGCGGGAGTGGGCACAGATACGCAGTATTTT.

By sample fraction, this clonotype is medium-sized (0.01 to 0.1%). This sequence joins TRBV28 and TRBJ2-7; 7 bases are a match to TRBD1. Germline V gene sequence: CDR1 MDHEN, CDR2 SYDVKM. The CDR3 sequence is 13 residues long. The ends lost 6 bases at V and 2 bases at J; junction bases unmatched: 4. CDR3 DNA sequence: TGTGCCAGCAGACAGGGGCCGGCCTACGAGCAGTACTTC. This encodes CASRQGPAYEQYF.

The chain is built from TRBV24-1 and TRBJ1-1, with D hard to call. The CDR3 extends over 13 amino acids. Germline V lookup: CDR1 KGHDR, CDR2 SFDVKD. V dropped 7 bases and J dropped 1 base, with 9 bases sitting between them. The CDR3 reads CATRDHGNTEAFF. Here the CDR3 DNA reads TGTGCCACCAGAGACCATGGGAACACTGAAGCTTTCTTT.

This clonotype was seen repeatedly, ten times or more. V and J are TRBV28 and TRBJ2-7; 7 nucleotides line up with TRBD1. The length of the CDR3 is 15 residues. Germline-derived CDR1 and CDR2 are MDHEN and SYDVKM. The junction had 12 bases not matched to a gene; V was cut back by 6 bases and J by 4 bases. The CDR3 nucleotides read TGTGCCAGCAGCGAACCGGGACAGTCTCCTTACGAGCAGTACTTC. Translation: CASSEPGQSPYEQYF.

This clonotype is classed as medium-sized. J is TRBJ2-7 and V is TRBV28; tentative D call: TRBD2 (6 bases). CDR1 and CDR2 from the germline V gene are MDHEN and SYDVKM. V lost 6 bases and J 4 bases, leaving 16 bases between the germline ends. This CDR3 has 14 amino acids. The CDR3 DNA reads TGTGCCAGCAGAACCGGGACTGCCATTTACGAGCAGTACTTC. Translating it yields CASRTGTAIYEQYF.

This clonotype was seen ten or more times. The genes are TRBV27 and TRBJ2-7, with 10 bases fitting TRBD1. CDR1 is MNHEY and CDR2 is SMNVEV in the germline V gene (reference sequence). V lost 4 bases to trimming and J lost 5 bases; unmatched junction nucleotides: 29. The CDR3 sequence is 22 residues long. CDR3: CASSSSTLDRGLAATNPHEQYF. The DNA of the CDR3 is TGTGCCAGCAGTTCTTCAACCCTCGACAGGGGGCTGGCAGCGACCAACCCCCACGAGCAGTACTTC.

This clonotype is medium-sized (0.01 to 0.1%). CDR3 sequence (DNA): TGCGCCAGCAGCTTCCGAGAAAATACAGATACGCAGTATTTT. Residues: CASSFRENTDTQYF. The chain combines TRBV5-1 with TRBJ2-3; D is uncertain. CDR3 length: 14 amino acids. V lost 2 bases, J lost 3 bases, and 10 bases lay in between. Per the germline V gene, CDR1 is SGHRS and CDR2 is YFSETQ.

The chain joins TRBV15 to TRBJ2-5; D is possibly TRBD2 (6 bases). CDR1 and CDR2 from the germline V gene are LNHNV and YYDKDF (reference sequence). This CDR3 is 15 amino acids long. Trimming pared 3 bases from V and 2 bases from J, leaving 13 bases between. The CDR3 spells CATSSGGIPQETQYF. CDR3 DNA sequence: TGTGCCACCAGCAGTGGAGGGATACCTCAAGAGACCCAGTACTTC.

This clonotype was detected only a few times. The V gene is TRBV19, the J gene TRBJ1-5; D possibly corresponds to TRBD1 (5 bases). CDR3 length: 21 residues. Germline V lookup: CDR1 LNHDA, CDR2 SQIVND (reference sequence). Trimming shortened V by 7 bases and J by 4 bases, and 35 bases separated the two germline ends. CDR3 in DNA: TGTGCCAGTACCCGAGAGCCAGTTCGTGGGGGAGAGGTGAAGGCTAATCAGCCCCAGCATTTT. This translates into CASTREPVRGGEVKANQPQHF.

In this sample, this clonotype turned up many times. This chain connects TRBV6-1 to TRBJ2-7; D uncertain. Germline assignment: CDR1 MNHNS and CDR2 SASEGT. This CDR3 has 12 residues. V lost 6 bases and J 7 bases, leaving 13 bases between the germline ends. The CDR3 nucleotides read TGTGCCAGCAGCGATCCCCCGGGTGAGCAGTACTTC. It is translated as CASSDPPGEQYF.

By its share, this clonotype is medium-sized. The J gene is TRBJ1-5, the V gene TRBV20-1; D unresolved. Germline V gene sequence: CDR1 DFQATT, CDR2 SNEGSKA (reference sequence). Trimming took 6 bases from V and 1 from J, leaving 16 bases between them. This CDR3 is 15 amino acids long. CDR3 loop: CSAQWTPQSNQPQHF. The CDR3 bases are TGCAGTGCGCAATGGACGCCCCAGAGCAATCAGCCCCAGCATTTT.

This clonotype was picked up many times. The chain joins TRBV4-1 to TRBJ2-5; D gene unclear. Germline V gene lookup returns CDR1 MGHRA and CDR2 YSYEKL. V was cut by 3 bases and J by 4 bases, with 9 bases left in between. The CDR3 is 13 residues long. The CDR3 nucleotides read TGCGCCAGCAGCCACGTGCATGGAGAGACCCAGTACTTC. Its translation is CASSHVHGETQYF.

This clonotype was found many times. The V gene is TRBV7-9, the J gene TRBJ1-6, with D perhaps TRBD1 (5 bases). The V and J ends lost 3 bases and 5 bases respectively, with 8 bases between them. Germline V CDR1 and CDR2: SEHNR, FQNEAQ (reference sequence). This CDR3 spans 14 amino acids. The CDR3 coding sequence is TGTGCCAGCAGCTTGGGACTGAATAATTCACCCCTCCACTTT. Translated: CASSLGLNNSPLHF.

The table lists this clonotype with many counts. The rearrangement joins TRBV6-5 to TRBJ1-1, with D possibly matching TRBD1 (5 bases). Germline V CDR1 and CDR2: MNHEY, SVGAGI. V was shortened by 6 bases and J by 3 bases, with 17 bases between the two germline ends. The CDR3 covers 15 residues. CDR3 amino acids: CASSSRSGRYTEAFF. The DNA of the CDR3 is TGTGCCAGCAGCTCTCGTTCAGGGAGGTACACTGAAGCTTTCTTT.

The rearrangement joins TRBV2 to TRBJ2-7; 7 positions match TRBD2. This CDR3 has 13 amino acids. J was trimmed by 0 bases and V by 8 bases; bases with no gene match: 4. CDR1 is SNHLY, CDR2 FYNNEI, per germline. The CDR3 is CASQTSHSYEQYF. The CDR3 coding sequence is TGTGCCAGCCAGACTAGCCACTCCTACGAGCAGTACTTC.

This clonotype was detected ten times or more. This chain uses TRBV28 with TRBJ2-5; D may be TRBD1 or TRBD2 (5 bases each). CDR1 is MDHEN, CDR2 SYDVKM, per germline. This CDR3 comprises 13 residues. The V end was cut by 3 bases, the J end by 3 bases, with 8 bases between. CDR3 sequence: CASSFWGKETQYF. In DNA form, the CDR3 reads TGTGCCAGCAGTTTCTGGGGGAAAGAGACCCAGTACTTC.

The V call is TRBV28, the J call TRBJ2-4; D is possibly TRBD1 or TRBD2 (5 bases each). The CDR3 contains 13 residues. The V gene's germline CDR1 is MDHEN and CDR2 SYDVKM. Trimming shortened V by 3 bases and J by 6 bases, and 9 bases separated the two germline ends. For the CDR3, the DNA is TGTGCCAGCAGTTTTGGGGGTGGAAACATTCAGTACTTC. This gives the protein CASSFGGGNIQYF.

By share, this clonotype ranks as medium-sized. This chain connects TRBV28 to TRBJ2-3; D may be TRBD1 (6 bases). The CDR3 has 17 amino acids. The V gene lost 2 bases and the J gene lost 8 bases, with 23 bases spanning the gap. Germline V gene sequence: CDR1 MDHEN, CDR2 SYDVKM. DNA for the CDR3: TGTGCCAGCAGTTTACCACTCACAGGGTCGATCGGCGCTACGCAGTATTTT. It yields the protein CASSLPLTGSIGATQYF.

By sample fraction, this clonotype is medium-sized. In DNA, the CDR3 is TGCGCCAGCAGGAGACCGCCCGTGGACGAGCAGTACTTC. Translated, it gives CASRRPPVDEQYF. The chain has TRBV10-2 and TRBJ2-7, with D hard to call. Germline lookup yields CDR1 WSHSY and CDR2 SAAADI. The CDR3 has 13 residues. Trimming cost V 6 bases and J 5 bases, with 14 bases left between them.

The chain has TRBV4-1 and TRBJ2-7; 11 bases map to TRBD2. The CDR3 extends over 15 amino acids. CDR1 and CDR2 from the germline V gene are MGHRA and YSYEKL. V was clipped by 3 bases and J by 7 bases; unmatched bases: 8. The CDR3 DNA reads TGCGCCAGCAGCCAGACTAGCGGGAAAGCTGAAGAGCAGTACTTC. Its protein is CASSQTSGKAEEQYF.